The T cell receptor beta chain described here comes from a study of CD8 T cells in ankylosing spondylitis. The study, taken as a whole, reports: Earlier authors reported some of these motif variants in reactive arthritis synovial fluid and blood. Seemingly characteristic of ankylosing spondylitis blood was a TCR beta motif consisting of several highly homologous variants. Matched ankylosing spondylitis synovial fluid reportedly showed significant enrichment of disease-linked clones.

TCRdb used MiXCR to reprocess the 5' RACE reads, holding one entry per CDR3 protein. The table has about 160,000 distinct CDR3 sequences, 9.8% seen once. V gave up 3 bases and J gave up 8 bases, with 8 bases separating them. This CDR3 comprises 11 residues. The V gene's germline CDR1 is DFQATT and CDR2 SNEGSKA (reference sequence). A few counts support this clonotype. Its antigen is still unknown. The chain carries TRBV20-1 and TRBJ2-1, with D hard to call. The sample consisted of blood, either unsorted or a sorted T cell fraction (not recorded which). The source is a female donor with ankylosing spondylitis or in good health (not recorded which). The CDR3: CSASGSHEQFF. CDR3 bases: TGCAGTGCTAGTGGCAGCCATGAGCAGTTCTTC.